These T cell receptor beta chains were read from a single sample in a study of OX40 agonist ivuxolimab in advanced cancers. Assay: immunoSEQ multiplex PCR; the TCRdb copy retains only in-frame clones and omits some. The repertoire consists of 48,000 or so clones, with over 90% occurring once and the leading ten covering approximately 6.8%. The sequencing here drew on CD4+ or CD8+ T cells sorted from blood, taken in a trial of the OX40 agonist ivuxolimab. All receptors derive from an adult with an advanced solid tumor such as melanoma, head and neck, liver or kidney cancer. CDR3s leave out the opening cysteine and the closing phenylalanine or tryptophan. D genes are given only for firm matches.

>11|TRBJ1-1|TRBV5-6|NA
ASSLDLNTEAF
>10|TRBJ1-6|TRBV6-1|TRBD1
ASRDRPAFLH
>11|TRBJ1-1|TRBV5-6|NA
ASSPGVGTEAF
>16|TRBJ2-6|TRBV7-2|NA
ASSLEYVDYSGANVLT
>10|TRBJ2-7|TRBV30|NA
AWSGRGHEQY
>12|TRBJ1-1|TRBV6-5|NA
ASSYGRWNTEAF
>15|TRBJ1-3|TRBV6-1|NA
ASSERGDYYSGNTIY
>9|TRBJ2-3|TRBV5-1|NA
ASSPGDTQY
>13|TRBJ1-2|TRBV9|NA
ASSAKQGSNYGYT
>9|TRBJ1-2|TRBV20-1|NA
SAHLEYGYT
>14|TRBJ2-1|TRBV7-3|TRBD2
ASSLKGLAGGEEQF
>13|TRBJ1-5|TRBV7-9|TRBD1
ASSLGTGDNQPQH
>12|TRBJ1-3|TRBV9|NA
ASTEDSSGNTIY
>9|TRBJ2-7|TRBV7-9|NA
ASSFSGEQY
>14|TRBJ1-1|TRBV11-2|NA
ASSFGLLGGGTEAF
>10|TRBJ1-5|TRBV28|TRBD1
ASQGGNQPQH
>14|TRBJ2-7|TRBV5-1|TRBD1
ASSWGQGVISYEQY
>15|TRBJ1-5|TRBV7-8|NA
ASSLEASLARYQPQH
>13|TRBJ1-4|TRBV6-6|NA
ASSVNRVGGEKLF
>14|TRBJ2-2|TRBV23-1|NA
ASSQLGEPNTGELF
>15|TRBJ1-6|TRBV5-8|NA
ASSLAWGYSYNSPLH
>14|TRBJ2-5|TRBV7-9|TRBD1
ASSIGQGADKETQY
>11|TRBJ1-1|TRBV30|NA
AWRQGVGTEAF